This TCR beta chain was captured by sequencing in a study of cytotoxic CD8 clonotypes in ibrutinib-treated CLL (dated by TCRdb to about 2021). At the level of the whole study: The cohort included around 15 treatment-naive and some twelve relapsed/refractory patients; 17 to 18 were IGHV unmutated. Responses were partial in around 25 patients and complete in 2; after median about 63 months follow-up, about 14 stayed in remission and about twelve progressed. Samples at response were collected after a median of about 12 months of treatment, with a range of 6 to 36 months. An average of approximately 260,000 productive templates and around 100,000 productive rearrangements was obtained per sample. Longitudinal samples were obtainable from about 30% of the 86 participants in the trial. Cryopreserved peripheral blood mononuclear cells were obtained prior to treatment, at the time of response, and at either disease progression or sustained remission. All remission and progressive disease samples were collected while patients were still receiving ibrutinib.

On this clone: No antigen is known for it. Base qualities are not at hand, and no much larger clone is one base apart.

The intended sense of this specimen's time point label: approximately 2 years on ibrutinib. Approximately 2 micrograms of genomic DNA were extracted from cryopreserved PBMCs for TCR beta library preparation. Longitudinal blood samples from CLL patients receiving ibrutinib monotherapy were subjected to high-throughput TCR beta sequencing. The patients were enrolled in a single-center, open-label phase 2 trial of ibrutinib monotherapy. Overall study results and their limits: Baseline clonality exceeded that of age-matched healthy donors and correlated strongly with circulating CD8+ T-cell counts. Clonality rose at ibrutinib response, remained stable during sustained remission, and dropped back toward baseline at progression. Public clonotypes were rare and either shrank or stayed stable during treatment, and the rise in clonality at ibrutinib response reflected expansion of private clonotypes. Sampling times were not matched between sustained-remission and progressing patients, and lymph node repertoires were not studied.

Counted from cysteine to phenylalanine, this CDR3 has 17 amino acids. The only DNA kept is the CDR3, 51 bases in frame from the first base. V ends up 4 bases short and J 8 bases short, with an unmatched junction base count of 16. CDR1 and CDR2 are drawn from the germline V gene: MDHEN, SYDVKM. A MiSeq instrument was used for deep resolution sequencing, which targeted depths ranging from 1 in 1 million up to 1 in 200,000 T cells, with coverage averaging 10x for each clonotype. TCR beta libraries were generated with the immunoSEQ hsTCRB Kit. Per the source publication's procedure: ImmunoSEQ Data Assistant and ImmunoSEQ Analyzer were used for data analysis, and V, D and J genes were assigned according to IMGT definitions. Clonality, which ranges from 0 to 1, was calculated by subtracting the normalized Shannon entropy of productive rearrangement frequencies from one. Only overrepresented clonotypes making up at least 0.05% of each patient's repertoire were included in the public clonotype analysis. Some 13 age-matched healthy donor repertoires from immuneACCESS served as clonality controls. TCRdb mirrors the immuneACCESS table, restricted to in-frame sequences. Some clones are absent from its copies; in checked studies, under half trace to an unresolved V gene, and the reason for the others is unknown. The V and J calls and the clone size are those of that table, but D and trimming were determined from the DNA. The sample records 200,000 to 250,000 clones, around 70% of which are singletons. 15% of the sample rests with the top ten.

The chain uses TRBV28 and TRBJ2-2; 7 nucleotides in the junction match TRBD2. The sample here was PBMCs, taken after 24 months of ibrutinib treatment. The origin of this receptor is a human donor with chronic lymphocytic leukemia. The DNA sequence follows: TGTGCCAGCAGTTGGGGTTGGGAGGGGAGTCTGGAAGGGGAGCTGTTTTTT. Protein translation: CASSWGWEGSLEGELFF.